The T cell receptor (beta chain) under discussion was sequenced for a study of blood T cell repertoires in COVID-19 (dated by TCRdb to between 2020 and 2021). About the investigation overall: Collaborator samples came from the United States, Italy and Spain and covered acute and convalescent phases of COVID-19. The material from the prospective study consisted of cDNA or gDNA derived from T cells, B-cell-depleted T cells, or PBMCs. Subjects who had been exposed to COVID-19, were actively infected with it, or had recovered from it provided the deeply sampled blood TCRbeta repertoires that made up the dataset. A freely available public database, intended as a resource for researchers studying the immune response to SARS-CoV-2, is where the repertoires were released. The samples were drawn from two sources: the first 160 participants of the ongoing ImmuneRACE study, and approximately 1,300 subjects contributed by 6 global collaborators. The sample metadata nearly always contained a de-identified subject ID, COVID-19 status, age in years and sex. Where available, HLA class I and class II types were obtained from metadata supplied by the sample provider rather than from assay-based typing.

The V end loses 5 bases and the J end loses 0 bases, and a stretch of 16 bases separates them. Looking up the germline V gene (reference sequence) yields CDR1 PRHDT and CDR2 FYEKMQ. Reading from cysteine to phenylalanine, the CDR3 counts 16 amino acids. Of all the DNA, just the CDR3 is kept, 48 bases in frame from base 1. Whole blood was collected in K2EDTA tubes by collaborating institutions according to the institutions' own protocols. For TCRbeta analysis, collaborators shipped samples in one of three forms: frozen whole blood, isolated PBMCs, or DNA extracted from either of those sample types. TCRbeta CDR3 regions were amplified from genomic DNA using the immunoSEQ Assay, a bias-controlled multiplex PCR. Regarding the original processing steps: Within the assay, amplification of reference gene primers was used to estimate how many nucleated cells each sample contained. To quantify the absolute abundance of each unique TCRbeta CDR3 rearrangement, sequence reads were collapsed and filtered. For each sample, productive Simpson clonality was calculated as the square root of Simpson's diversity index over productive rearrangements. TCRdb re-hosts the immuneACCESS table, in-frame sequences only. Its copies lack some clones; in the studies checked, an unresolved V gene accounts for under half of them, and the cause for the rest is not known. The D gene and trimming were derived from the DNA, and the V and J assignments and clone size from that table. Counted in this sample were hundreds of thousands of clones; more than 80% of them appeared once. Clones ranked in the top ten supply approximately 1.4% of the sample.

With respect to this clone: The antigen it binds to is not known. No much larger clone is present one base from it, and per-base qualities are unavailable.

Here is what the overall study found, with its caveats: The amount of clinical and demographic metadata varied by source and participant and was provided uncurated.

Recombination linked TRBV13 to TRBJ1-1; the D gene identity is not certain. This clonotype originated in a woman aged 25 to 39 with active or convalescent COVID-19. Input material: peripheral blood. The CDR3 is CASSLRQSGMNTEAFF. The bases read TGTGCCAGCAGCCTGAGGCAAAGCGGCATGAACACTGAAGCTTTCTTT.